This TCR beta chain was identified in a study of T cells in Graves' hyperthyroidism and ophthalmopathy. There are many counts of this clonotype. Trimming shortened V by 5 bases and J by 0 bases, and 1 base separated the two germline ends. Per germline, CDR1 KGHDR and CDR2 SFDVKD. This CDR3 region has 12 residues. What was amplified from RNA transcripts were TCR beta CDR3 regions. The HTBI primer set drove a first-round RT-PCR of the TCR CDR3. From the multiplex PCR reads, TCRdb called clonotypes with MiXCR, one entry per CDR3 protein. Counted here are under 650,000 distinct CDR3 sequences, around 15% occurring once; the ten biggest clones make up around 3.9%.

The genes are TRBV24-1 and TRBJ1-5, with D unclear. This sequence was found in a woman in her twenties or thirties with Graves' hyperthyroidism. Sequencing was performed on blood. The CDR3 DNA reads TGTGCCACCAGTGCTAGCAATCAGCCCCAGCATTTT. Its translation: CATSASNQPQHF.